The T cell receptor (beta chain) described here comes from a study of Graves' ophthalmopathy and Graves' hyperthyroidism. The overall study: Peripheral blood was gathered at the point of initial diagnosis, before any treatment started. Study results and caveats: Both an approximately 69% sensitivity and a 72.22% specificity characterized the model's predictions of ophthalmopathy progression.

V trimming: 0 bases; J trimming: 2 bases; junction bases outside the gene matches: 2. The CDR3 totals 15 residues. Germline CDR1 and CDR2: SGHRS and YFSETQ. Moderate-to-severe activity, CAS ≥3, NOSPECS ≥4 and duration under 3 months were recorded for donors with ophthalmopathy. Diagnosis used clinical symptoms, serum thyroxine, TRAb, thyroid ultrasound and orbital computed tomography. The table lists this clonotype with many counts. As yet, its antigen is unknown. RNA transcripts yielded amplified TCR beta CDR3 regions. HTBI primers were used in a first-round RT-PCR, which preceded a second-round multiplex PCR. MiXCR was run by TCRdb on the multiplex PCR reads, yielding one entry per CDR3 protein. The sample shows 45,000 to 60,000 distinct CDR3 sequences, approximately 52% of them seen only once.

The sequence derives from an adult woman with Graves' ophthalmopathy. Sequencing input: peripheral blood. This chain links TRBV5-1 with TRBJ2-7; 10 positions match TRBD1. The CDR3 nucleotides are TGCGCCAGCAGCTTGGGGGGGACAGGGGCCTACGAGCAGTACTTC. Translation gives CASSLGGTGAYEQYF.